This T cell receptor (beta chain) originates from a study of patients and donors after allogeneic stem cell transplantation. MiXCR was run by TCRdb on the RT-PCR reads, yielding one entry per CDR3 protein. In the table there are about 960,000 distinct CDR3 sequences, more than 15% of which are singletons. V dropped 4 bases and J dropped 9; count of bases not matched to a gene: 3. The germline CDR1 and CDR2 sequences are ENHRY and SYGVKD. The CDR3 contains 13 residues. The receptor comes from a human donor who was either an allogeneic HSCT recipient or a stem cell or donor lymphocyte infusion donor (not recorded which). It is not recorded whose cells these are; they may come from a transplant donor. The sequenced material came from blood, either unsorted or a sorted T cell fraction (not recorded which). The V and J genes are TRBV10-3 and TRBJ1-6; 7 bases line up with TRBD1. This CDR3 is CAISGDRASPLHF. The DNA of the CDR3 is TGTGCCATCAGTGGAGACAGGGCTTCACCCCTCCACTTT.